The source of this TCR beta chain is a study of blood T cell repertoires in COVID-19. About the research overall: There were acute and convalescent COVID-19 samples, and they came from the United States, Italy and Spain. Nucleic acid was either cDNA or gDNA, and it came from T cells, B-cell-depleted T cells, or PBMCs.

Clones were sequenced by immunoSEQ multiplex PCR, and TCRdb holds only the in-frame ones, with some missing. This repertoire shows about 310,000 clones, 87% found once; its top ten account for 1%. Source material: peripheral blood. This sequence was found in a man aged 45-65 years with active or convalescent COVID-19.

In nucleotides, the CDR3 is TGTGCCAGCAGCGGGACTAGCTCATCCTACGAGCAGTACTTC. This encodes CASSGTSSSYEQYF. The V gene is TRBV2, the J gene TRBJ2-7, with 9 nucleotides matching TRBD2. From germline, CDR1 is SNHLY and CDR2 FYNNEI. This CDR3 has 14 residues. The V and J ends lost 6 bases and 1 base, in that order; junction bases with no gene match: 4.